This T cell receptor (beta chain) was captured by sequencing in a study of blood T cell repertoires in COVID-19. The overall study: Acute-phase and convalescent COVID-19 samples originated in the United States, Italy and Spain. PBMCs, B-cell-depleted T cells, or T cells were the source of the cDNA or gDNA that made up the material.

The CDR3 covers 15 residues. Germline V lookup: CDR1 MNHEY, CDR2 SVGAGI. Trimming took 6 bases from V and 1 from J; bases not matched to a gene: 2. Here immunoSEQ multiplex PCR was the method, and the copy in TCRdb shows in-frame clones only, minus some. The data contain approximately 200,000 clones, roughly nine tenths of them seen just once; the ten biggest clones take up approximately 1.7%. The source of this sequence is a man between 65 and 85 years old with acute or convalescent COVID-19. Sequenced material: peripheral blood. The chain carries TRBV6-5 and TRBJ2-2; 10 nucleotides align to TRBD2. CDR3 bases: TGTGCCAGCAGCGGACTAGCGGTGAACACCGGGGAGCTGTTTTTT. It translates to CASSGLAVNTGELFF.